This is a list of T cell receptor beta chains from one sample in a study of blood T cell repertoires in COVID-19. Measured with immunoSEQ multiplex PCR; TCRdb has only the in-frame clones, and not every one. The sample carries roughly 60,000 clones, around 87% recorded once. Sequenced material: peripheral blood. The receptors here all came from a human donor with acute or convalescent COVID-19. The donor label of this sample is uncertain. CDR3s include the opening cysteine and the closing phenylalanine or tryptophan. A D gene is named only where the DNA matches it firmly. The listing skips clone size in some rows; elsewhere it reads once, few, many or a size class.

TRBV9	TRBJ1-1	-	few	TGTGCCAGCAGCGAAGGACAGAGGACTGAAGCTTTCTTT	CASSEGQRTEAFF
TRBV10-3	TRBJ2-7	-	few	TGTGCCACCACGGCGGGGCAATACGAGCAGTACTTC	CATTAGQYEQYF
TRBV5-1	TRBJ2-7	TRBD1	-	TGCGCCAGCAGCTCCGGGACAGGGTCGTGGGAGCAGTACTTC	CASSSGTGSWEQYF
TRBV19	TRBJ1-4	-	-	TGTGCCAGTAGGTACCGGAGCAATAATGAAAAACTGTTTTTT	CASRYRSNNEKLFF
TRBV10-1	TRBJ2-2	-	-	TGCGCCAGCCCTCAGACAACCGGGGAGCTGTTTTTT	CASPQTTGELFF
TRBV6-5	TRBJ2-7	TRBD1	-	TGTGCCAGCAGTACCCGCGACAGGGGCCACGAGCAGTACTTC	CASSTRDRGHEQYF
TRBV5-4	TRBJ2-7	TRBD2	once	TGTGCCAGCAGCTCCCAGAGCGGGAGGGCCGACGAGCAGTACTTC	CASSSQSGRADEQYF
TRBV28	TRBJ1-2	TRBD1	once	TGTGCCAGCATGGCTGTCGACAGGGGGCGAAGCTATGGCTACACCTTC	CASMAVDRGRSYGYTF
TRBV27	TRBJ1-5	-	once	TGTGCCAGCAGTTTTATTTATAGCAATCAGCCCCAGCATTTT	CASSFIYSNQPQHF
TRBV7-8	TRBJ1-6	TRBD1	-	TGTGCCAGCAGCTCTAGACAGGGTTTTAATTCACCCCTCCACTTT	CASSSRQGFNSPLHF
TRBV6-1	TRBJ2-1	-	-	TGTGCCAGCAGTGAAGCGCGCCCGGTCCGGGGTCACAATGAGCAGTTCTTC	CASSEARPVRGHNEQFF
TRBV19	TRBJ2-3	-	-	TGTGCCAGTAGGGACCGGGGGTTCACAGATACGCAGTATTTT	CASRDRGFTDTQYF